This T cell receptor (beta chain) was recorded in a study of cytomegalovirus exposure and HLA in healthy donors. As to this clone: Antigen unknown.

The PCR ran on 60 Vbeta and 13 Jbeta primers. Sequencing was performed with immunoSEQ multiplex PCR; in TCRdb, only in-frame clones are kept and a portion is missing. The sample yields about 140,000 clones, about 82% seen once. V lost 0 bases to trimming and J lost 5 bases, with 9 bases between them. Germline V gives CDR1 SGHNT, CDR2 YYREEE (reference sequence). CDR3 length: 14 amino acids. Overall study results and limits: DRB1 had the most TCR associations and HLA-C the fewest, a later analysis found, with rates varying by HLA locus.

The chain joins TRBV5-4 to TRBJ2-1; TRBD2 might be the D (6 bases). The material sequenced was PBMCs. This clonotype originated in a male donor in good health and CMV-seronegative. The chain's CDR3 is CASSLGGVHNEQFF. The DNA of the CDR3 is TGTGCCAGCAGCTTGGGGGGGGTTCACAATGAGCAGTTCTTC.